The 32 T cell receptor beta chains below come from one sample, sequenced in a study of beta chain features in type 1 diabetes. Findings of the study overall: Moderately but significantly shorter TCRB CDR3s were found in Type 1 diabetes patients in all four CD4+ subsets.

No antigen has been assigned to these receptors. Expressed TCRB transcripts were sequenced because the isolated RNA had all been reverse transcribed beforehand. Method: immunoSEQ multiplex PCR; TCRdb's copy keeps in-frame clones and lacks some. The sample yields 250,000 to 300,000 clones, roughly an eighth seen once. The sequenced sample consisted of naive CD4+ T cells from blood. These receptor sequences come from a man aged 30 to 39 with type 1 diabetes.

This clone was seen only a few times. The CDR3 reads CASSSGQDPLGTQYF. The CDR3 DNA is TGTGCCAGCAGTTCAGGACAGGACCCACTAGGTACGCAGTATTTT. This sequence joins TRBV28 and TRBJ2-3; 7 positions agree with TRBD1. Germline CDR1 MDHEN, CDR2 SYDVKM. This CDR3 has 15 residues. After removal of 4 bases from V and 8 bases from J, the junction contained 12 bases not matched to a gene.

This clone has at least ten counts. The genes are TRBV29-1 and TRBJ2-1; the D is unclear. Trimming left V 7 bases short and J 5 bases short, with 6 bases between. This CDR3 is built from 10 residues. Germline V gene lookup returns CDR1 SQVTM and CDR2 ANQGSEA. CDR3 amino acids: CSGGDNEQFF. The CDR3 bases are TGCAGCGGCGGAGACAATGAGCAGTTCTTC.

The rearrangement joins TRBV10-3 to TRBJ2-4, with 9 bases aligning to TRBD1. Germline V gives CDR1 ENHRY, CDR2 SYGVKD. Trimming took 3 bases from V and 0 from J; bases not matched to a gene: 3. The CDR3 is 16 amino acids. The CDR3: CAISEQGALAKNIQYF. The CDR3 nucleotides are TGTGCCATCAGTGAACAGGGGGCTTTAGCCAAAAACATTCAGTACTTC.

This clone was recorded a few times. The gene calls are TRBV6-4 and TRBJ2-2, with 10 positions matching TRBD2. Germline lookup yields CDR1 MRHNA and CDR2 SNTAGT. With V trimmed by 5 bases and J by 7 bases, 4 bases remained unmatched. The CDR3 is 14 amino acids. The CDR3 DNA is TGTGCCAGCAGTAGCGGGAGGGCCAGCGGGGAGCTGTTTTTT. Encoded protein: CASSSGRASGELFF.

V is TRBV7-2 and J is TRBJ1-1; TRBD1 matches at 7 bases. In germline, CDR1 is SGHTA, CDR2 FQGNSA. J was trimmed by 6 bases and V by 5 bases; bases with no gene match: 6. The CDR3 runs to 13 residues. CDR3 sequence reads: CASSPGGKAEAFF. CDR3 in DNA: TGTGCCAGCAGCCCAGGGGGAAAGGCTGAAGCTTTCTTT.

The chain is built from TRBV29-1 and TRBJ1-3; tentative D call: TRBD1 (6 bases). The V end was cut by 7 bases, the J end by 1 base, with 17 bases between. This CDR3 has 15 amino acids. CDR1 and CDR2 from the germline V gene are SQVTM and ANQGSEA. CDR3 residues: CSAARDTGSGNTIYF. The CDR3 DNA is TGCAGCGCCGCCCGGGACACGGGATCTGGAAACACCATATATTTT.

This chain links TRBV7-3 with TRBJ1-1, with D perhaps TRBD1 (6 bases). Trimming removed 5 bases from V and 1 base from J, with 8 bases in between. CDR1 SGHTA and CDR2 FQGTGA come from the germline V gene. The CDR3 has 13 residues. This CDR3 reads CASSARGNTEAFF. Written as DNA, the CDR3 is TGTGCCAGCAGCGCCAGGGGGAACACTGAAGCTTTCTTT.

CDR3 residues: CASSVGQGLDEQYF. In DNA form, the CDR3 reads TGTGCCAGCAGCGTGGGACAGGGTCTGGACGAGCAGTACTTC. J is TRBJ2-7 and V is TRBV9; 9 positions match TRBD1. The length of the CDR3 is 14 residues. Germline-derived CDR1 and CDR2 are SGDLS and YYNGEE. The V and J ends lost 2 bases and 5 bases, in that order; junction bases with no gene match: 5. The full variable domain, completed using reference TRBV9 and TRBJ2-7, is DSGVTQTPKHLITATGQRVTLRCSPRSGDLSVYWYQQSLDQGLQFLIQYYNGEERAKGNILERFSAQQFPDLHSELNLSSLELGDSALYFCASSVGQGLDEQYFGPGTRLTVT.

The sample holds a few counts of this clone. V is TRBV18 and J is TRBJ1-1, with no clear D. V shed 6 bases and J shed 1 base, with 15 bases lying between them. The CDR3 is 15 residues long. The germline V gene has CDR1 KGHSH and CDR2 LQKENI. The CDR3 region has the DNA TGTGCCAGCTCTCTACGACATCCGGCGAACACTGAAGCTTTCTTT. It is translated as CASSLRHPANTEAFF.

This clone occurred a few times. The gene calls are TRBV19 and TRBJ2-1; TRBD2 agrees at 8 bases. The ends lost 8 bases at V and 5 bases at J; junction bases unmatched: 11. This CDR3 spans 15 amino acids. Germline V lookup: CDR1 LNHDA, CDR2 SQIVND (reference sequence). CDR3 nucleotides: TGTGCCAGTGTACGGGGACTAGGGAACAACAATGAGCAGTTCTTC. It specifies CASVRGLGNNNEQFF.

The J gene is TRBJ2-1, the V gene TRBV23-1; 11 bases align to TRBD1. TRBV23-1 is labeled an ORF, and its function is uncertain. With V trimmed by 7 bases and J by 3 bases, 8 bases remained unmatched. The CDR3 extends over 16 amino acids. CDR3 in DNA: TGCGCCAGCACAAGCAGTGGGACAGGGGGCTACAATGAGCAGTTCTTC. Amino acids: CASTSSGTGGYNEQFF.

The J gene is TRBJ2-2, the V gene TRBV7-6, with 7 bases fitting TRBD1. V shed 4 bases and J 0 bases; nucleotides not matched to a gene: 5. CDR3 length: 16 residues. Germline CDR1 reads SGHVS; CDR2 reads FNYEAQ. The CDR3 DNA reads TGTGCCAGCAGCTCTAGAACAGGGGCGAACACCGGGGAGCTGTTTTTT. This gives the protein CASSSRTGANTGELFF.

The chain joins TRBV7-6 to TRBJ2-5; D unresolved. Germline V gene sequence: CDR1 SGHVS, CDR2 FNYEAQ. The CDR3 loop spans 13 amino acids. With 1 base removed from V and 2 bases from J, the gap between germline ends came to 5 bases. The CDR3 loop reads CASSLGAQETQYF. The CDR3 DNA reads TGTGCCAGCAGCTTAGGAGCGCAAGAGACCCAGTACTTC.

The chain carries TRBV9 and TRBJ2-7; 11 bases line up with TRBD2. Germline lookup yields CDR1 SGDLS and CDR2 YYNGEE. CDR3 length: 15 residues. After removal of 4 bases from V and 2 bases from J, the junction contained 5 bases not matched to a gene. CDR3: CASSSGTSGPYEQYF. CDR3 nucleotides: TGTGCCAGCAGCTCCGGGACTAGCGGTCCCTACGAGCAGTACTTC. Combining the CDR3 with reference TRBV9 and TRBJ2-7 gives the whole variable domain DSGVTQTPKHLITATGQRVTLRCSPRSGDLSVYWYQQSLDQGLQFLIQYYNGEERAKGNILERFSAQQFPDLHSELNLSSLELGDSALYFCASSSGTSGPYEQYFGPGTRLTVT.

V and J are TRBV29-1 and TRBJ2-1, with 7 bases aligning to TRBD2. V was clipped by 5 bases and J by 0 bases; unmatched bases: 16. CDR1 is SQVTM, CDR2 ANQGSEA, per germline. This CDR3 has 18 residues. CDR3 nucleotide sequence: TGCAGCGTTCTGAGAAGGTATGGAAAGCGGGACTCCTACAATGAGCAGTTCTTC. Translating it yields CSVLRRYGKRDSYNEQFF.

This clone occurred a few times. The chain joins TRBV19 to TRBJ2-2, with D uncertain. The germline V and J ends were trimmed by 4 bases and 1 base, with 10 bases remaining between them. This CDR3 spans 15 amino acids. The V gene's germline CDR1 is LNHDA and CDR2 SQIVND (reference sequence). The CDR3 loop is CASSTAVGNTGELFF. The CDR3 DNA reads TGTGCCAGTAGTACCGCGGTAGGGAACACCGGGGAGCTGTTTTTT. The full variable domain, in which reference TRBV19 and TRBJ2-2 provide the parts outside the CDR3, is DGGITQSPKYLFRKEGQNVTLSCEQNLNHDAMYWYRQDPGQGLRLIYYSQIVNDFQKGDIAEGYSVSREKKESFPLTVTSAQKNPTAFYLCASSTAVGNTGELFFGEGSRLTVL.

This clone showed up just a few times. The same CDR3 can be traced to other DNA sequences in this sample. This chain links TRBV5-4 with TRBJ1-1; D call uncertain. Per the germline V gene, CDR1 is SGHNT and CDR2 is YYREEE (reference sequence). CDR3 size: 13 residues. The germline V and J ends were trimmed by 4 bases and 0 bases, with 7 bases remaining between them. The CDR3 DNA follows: TGTGCCAGCAGCCCGGAGTTGAACACTGAAGCTTTCTTT. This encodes CASSPELNTEAFF.

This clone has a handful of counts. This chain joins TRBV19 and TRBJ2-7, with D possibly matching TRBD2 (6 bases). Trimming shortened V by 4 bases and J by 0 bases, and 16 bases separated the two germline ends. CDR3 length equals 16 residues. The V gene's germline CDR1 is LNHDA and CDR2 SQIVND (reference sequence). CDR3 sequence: CASSRASAGFSYEQYF. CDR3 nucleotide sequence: TGTGCCAGTAGTAGGGCCTCGGCGGGATTCTCCTACGAGCAGTACTTC.

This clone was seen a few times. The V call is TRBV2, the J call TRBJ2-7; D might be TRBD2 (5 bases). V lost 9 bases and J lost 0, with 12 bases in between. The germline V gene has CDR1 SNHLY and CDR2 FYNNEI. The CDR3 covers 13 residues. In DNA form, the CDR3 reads TGTGCCAGGCGGACTGGAAACTCCTACGAGCAGTACTTC. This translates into CARRTGNSYEQYF. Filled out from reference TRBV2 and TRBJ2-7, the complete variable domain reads EPEVTQTPSHQVTQMGQEVILRCVPISNHLYFYWYRQILGQKVEFLVSFYNNEISEKSEIFDDQFSVERPDGSNFTLKIRSTKLEDSAMYFCARRTGNSYEQYFGPGTRLTVT.

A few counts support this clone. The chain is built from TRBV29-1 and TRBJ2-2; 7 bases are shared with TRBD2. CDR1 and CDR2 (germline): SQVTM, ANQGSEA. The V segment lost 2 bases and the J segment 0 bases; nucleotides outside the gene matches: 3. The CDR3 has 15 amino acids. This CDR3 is CSVERLAPNTGELFF. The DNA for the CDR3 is TGCAGCGTTGAAAGACTAGCACCGAACACCGGGGAGCTGTTTTTT.

The CDR3 bases are TGTGCCAGCAGCCCCAGACGGGGGGATGAGCAGTTCTTC. As protein: CASSPRRGDEQFF. The rearrangement links TRBV7-2 to TRBJ2-1, with TRBD2 identical over 7 bases. The CDR3 consists of 13 residues. V lost 5 bases and J lost 8; bases outside the gene matches: 6. Germline V gene lookup returns CDR1 SGHTA and CDR2 FQGNSA.

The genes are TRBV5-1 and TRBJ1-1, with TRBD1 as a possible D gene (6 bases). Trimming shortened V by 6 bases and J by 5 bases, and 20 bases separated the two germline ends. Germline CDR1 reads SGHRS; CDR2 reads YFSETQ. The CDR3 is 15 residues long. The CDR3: CASTPMGGLGTEAFF. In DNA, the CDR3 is TGCGCCAGCACCCCAATGGGGGGGCTAGGGACTGAAGCTTTCTTT.

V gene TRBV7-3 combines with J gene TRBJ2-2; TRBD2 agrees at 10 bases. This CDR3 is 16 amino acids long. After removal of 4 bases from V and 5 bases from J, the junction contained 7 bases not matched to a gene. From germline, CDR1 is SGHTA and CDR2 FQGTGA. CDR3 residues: CASSSSGRAGTGELFF. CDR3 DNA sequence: TGTGCCAGCAGCTCCAGCGGGAGGGCGGGGACCGGGGAGCTGTTTTTT.

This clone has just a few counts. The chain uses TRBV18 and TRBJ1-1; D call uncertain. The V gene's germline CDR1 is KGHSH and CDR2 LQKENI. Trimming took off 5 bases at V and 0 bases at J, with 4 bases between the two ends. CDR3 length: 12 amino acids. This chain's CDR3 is CASSDMNTEAFF. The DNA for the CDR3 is TGTGCCAGCTCAGACATGAACACTGAAGCTTTCTTT.

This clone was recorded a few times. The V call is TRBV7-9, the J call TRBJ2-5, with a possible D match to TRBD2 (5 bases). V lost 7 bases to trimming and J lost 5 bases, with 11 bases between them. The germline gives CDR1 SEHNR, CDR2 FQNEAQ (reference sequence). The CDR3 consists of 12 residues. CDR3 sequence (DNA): TGTGCCAGCAACCCCGGCGGGGAGACCCAGTACTTC. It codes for CASNPGGETQYF.

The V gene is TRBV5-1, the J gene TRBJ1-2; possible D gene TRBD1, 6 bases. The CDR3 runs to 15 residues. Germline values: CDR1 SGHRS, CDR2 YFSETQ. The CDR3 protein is CSVRRWGQSPSGYTF. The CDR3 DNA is TGCTCGGTCAGGCGGTGGGGGCAGTCCCCGAGTGGCTACACCTTC.

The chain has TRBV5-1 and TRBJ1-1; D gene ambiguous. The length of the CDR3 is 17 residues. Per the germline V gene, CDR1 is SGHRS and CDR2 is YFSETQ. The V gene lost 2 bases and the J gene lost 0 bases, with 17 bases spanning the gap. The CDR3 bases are TGCGCCAGCAGCTTCAGTCCAGAATCGATCATGAACACTGAAGCTTTCTTT. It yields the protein CASSFSPESIMNTEAFF.

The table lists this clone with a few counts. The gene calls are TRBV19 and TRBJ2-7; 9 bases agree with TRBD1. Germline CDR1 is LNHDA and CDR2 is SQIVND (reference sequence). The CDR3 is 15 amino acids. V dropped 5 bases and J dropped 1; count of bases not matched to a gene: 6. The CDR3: CASSGSGTGSYEQYF. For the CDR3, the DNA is TGTGCCAGTAGTGGATCCGGGACAGGGTCCTACGAGCAGTACTTC.

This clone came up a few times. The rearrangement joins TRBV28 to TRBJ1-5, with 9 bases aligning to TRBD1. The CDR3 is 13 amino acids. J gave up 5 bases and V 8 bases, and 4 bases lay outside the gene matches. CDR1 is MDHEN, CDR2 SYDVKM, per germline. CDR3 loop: CASGTGGYQPQHF. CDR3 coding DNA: TGTGCCAGCGGCACAGGGGGCTATCAGCCCCAGCATTTT.

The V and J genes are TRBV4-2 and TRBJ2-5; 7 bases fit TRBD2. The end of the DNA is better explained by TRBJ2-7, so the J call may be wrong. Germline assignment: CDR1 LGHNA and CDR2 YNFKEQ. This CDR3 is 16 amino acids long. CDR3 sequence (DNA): TGTGCCAGCAGCCAGGAACCGGGACTAAACTACTACGAGCAGTACTTC. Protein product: CASSQEPGLNYYEQYF.

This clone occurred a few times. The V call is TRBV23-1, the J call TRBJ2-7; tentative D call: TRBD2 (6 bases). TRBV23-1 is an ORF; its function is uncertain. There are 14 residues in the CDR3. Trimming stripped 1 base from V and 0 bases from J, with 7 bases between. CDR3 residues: CASSQLAASYEQYF. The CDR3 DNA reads TGCGCCAGCAGTCAATTAGCGGCCTCCTACGAGCAGTACTTC.

The CDR3: CATPKRTQGQSTDTQYF. DNA of the CDR3: TGTGCCACCCCGAAAAGGACCCAGGGGCAAAGCACAGATACGCAGTATTTT. The rearrangement joins TRBV15 to TRBJ2-3, with D perhaps matching TRBD1 (6 bases). The CDR3 totals 17 residues. CDR1 is LNHNV and CDR2 is YYDKDF in the germline V gene (reference sequence). The V and J ends lost 8 bases and 0 bases respectively, with 21 bases between them.